This T cell receptor (beta chain) was recorded in a study of tumor and adjacent non-tumor tissue in lung cancer. Study-wide context: Patients comprised about eleven adenocarcinoma, 2 squamous cell carcinoma and 1 small cell lung cancer.

No cell sorting was done before RNA was extracted from the tissue. Between August and November 2014, newly diagnosed, chemotherapy-naive lung cancer patients underwent thoracic surgery in China. This CDR3 spans 15 amino acids. Germline assignment: CDR1 MGHRA and CDR2 YSYEKL. Concerning this clonotype itself: Antigen unknown. The junction departs from the called germline gene at one end, perhaps through a read error.

The library came from three nested PCR rounds adapted from ARM-PCR protocols. MiXCR was run by TCRdb on the multiplex PCR reads, yielding one entry per CDR3 protein. The sample lists under 100,000 distinct CDR3 sequences; under 70% were seen once. Study outcomes and limitations: Compared with tumor, normal lung showed significantly lower TCR diversity.

This sequence originates from a woman aged 70-85 years with non-small cell lung cancer. Sequenced sample: lung tumor tissue. The chain joins TRBV4-1 to TRBJ1-2, with 8 bases fitting TRBD1. The CDR3 here is CASSQAETGVYGYTF. The DNA for the CDR3 is TGCGCCAGCAGCCAGGCCGAGACAGGGGTCTATGGTTACACCTTC.